The text below deals with one T cell receptor (beta chain). Its antigen is unidentified. TCRdb keeps only in-frame clones here, not all; method: immunoSEQ multiplex PCR. The sample includes fewer than 6,000 clones, roughly 1.9% of them seen just once. Treatment was busulfan-fludarabine conditioning, a marrow graft, and cyclophosphamide on days +3 and +4. The data are from a study of T cells after posttransplantation cyclophosphamide. Study conclusions and caveats: Recipient CMV seropositivity and CMV reactivation strongly tracked TRB clonality. Tissue-infiltrating T cells from skin or gut overlapped little with blood T cells. Donor-recipient repertoire similarity was low at 1-2 months, rising over year one.

Germline CDR1 and CDR2: MDHEN and SYDVKM. The CDR3 contains 16 residues. The V and J ends lost 6 bases and 4 bases, in that order; junction bases with no gene match: 14. This clonotype was sampled from a male patient aged 25-45 years who received an allogeneic stem cell transplant from a related donor, was CMV-positive, and had no GVHD. The T cells may partly be graft donor cells. The sequences come from PBMCs, collected just over 240 days after a stem cell transplant with posttransplant cyclophosphamide. The gene calls are TRBV28 and TRBJ1-2; 7 positions match TRBD1. The CDR3 spells CASSPATGRLGYGYTF. As DNA, the CDR3 is TGTGCCAGCAGCCCGGCGACAGGGCGGCTAGGCTATGGCTACACCTTC.